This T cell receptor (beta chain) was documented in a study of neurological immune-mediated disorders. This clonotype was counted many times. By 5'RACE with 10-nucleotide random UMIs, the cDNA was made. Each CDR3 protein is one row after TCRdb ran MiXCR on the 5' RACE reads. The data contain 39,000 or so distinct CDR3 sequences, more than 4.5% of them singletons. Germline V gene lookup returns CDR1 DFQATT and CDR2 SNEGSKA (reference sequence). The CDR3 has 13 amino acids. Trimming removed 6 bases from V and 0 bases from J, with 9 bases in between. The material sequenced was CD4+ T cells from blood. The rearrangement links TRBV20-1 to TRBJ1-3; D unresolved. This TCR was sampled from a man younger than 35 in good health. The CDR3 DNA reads TGCAGTGCCCTATTTAACTCTGGAAACACCATATATTTT. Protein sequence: CSALFNSGNTIYF.